One and the same sample provided the 22 T cell receptor beta chains below, sequenced in a study of OX40 agonist ivuxolimab in advanced cancers. Measured with immunoSEQ multiplex PCR; TCRdb has only the in-frame clones, and not every one. The repertoire holds more than 50,000 clones, with 65% to 90% as singletons. The specimen was CD4+ or CD8+ T cells sorted from blood, collected in a trial of the OX40 agonist ivuxolimab. The origin of the receptors is an adult with an advanced solid tumor such as melanoma, head and neck, liver or kidney cancer.

The chain combines TRBV7-9 with TRBJ1-1, with 9 bases matching TRBD1. CDR3 size: 14 residues. Germline CDR1 is SEHNR and CDR2 is FQNEAQ (reference sequence). The V segment lost 4 bases and the J segment 4 bases; nucleotides outside the gene matches: 4. The CDR3 loop is CASSSQGALTEAFF. CDR3 DNA sequence: TGTGCCAGCAGCTCACAGGGGGCCCTCACTGAAGCTTTCTTT. Combining the CDR3 with reference TRBV7-9 and TRBJ1-1 gives the whole variable domain DTGVSQNPRHKITKRGQNVTFRCDPISEHNRLYWYRQTLGQGPEFLTYFQNEAQLEKSRLLSDRFSAERPKGSFSTLEIQRTEQGDSAMYLCASSSQGALTEAFFGQGTRLTVV.

A remark on this clone: Other DNA sequences of this sample code for an identical CDR3. The chain carries TRBV18 and TRBJ2-5, with D unclear. Germline CDR1 and CDR2: KGHSH and LQKENI. V was trimmed by 3 bases and J by 5 bases, leaving 7 bases between them. The CDR3 covers 12 residues. The CDR3 region is CASSPFGETQYF. The CDR3 coding sequence is TGTGCCAGCTCACCGTTCGGGGAGACCCAGTACTTC.

V is TRBV27 and J is TRBJ1-6; the match to TRBD1 covers 7 bases. With V trimmed by 8 bases and J by 10 bases, 5 bases remained unmatched. Per germline, CDR1 MNHEY and CDR2 SMNVEV (reference sequence). The CDR3 contains 12 residues. CDR3 loop: CASQDRRSPLHF. The CDR3 DNA sequence: TGTGCCAGCCAGGACAGGAGATCACCCCTCCACTTT.

The chain carries TRBV2 and TRBJ1-4; D not certain. The length of the CDR3 is 14 residues. Germline V gene data show CDR1 as SNHLY and CDR2 as FYNNEI. Trimming removed 11 bases from V and 4 bases from J, with 17 bases in between. CDR3 nucleotide sequence: TGTGCCGGATCAGGAGGCGGAAGTAATGAAAAACTGTTTTTT. Its protein is CAGSGGGSNEKLFF.

The chain employs TRBV7-2 and TRBJ1-5; 7 bases are shared with TRBD1. Germline-derived CDR1 and CDR2 are SGHTA and FQGNSA. Trimming removed 4 bases from V and 0 bases from J; junction bases left unmatched: 6. The CDR3 runs to 16 residues. DNA for the CDR3: TGTGCCAGCAGCTCGCAGGGGGGAAATAGCAATCAGCCCCAGCATTTT. This translates into CASSSQGGNSNQPQHF.

This clone was detected only a few times. The CDR3 here is CASSHVPGTNQPQHF. In DNA form, the CDR3 reads TGTGCCAGCAGCCATGTACCGGGCACCAATCAGCCCCAGCATTTT. V and J are TRBV5-5 and TRBJ1-5; no reliable D call. The CDR3 has 15 residues. Trimming took 4 bases from V and 3 from J, leaving 14 bases between them. Germline lookup yields CDR1 SGHKS and CDR2 YYEKEE (reference sequence).

About this clone itself: Different DNA sequences within this sample yield the same CDR3. The chain links TRBV28 to TRBJ1-2; no reliable D call. Germline lookup yields CDR1 MDHEN and CDR2 SYDVKM. The V end lost 2 bases, the J end lost 2 bases, and 6 bases lay between the germline ends. The CDR3 has 13 amino acids. The CDR3 DNA sequence: TGTGCCAGCAGTTTAGGCGGAAACTATGGCTACACCTTC. Translated: CASSLGGNYGYTF.

V and J are TRBV6-1 and TRBJ1-3; D is uncertain. The CDR3 extends over 13 amino acids. Germline V CDR1 and CDR2: MNHNS, SASEGT. Trimming pared 0 bases from V and 9 bases from J, leaving 9 bases between. CDR3 protein: CASSEARPGTIYF. Written as DNA, the CDR3 is TGTGCCAGCAGTGAAGCACGACCCGGCACCATATATTTT.

The chain uses TRBV6-1 and TRBJ2-3; D might be TRBD2 (7 bases). Germline values: CDR1 MNHNS, CDR2 SASEGT. Trimming pared 1 base from V and 5 bases from J, leaving 10 bases between. This CDR3 contains 14 residues. CDR3 coding DNA: TGTGCCAGCAGTGAAGAGGGGGGGAAAGATACGCAGTATTTT. This translates into CASSEEGGKDTQYF.

The genes are TRBV7-9 and TRBJ2-1, with 12 bases that match TRBD1. CDR3 size: 15 residues. Losses at the gene ends were 6 bases for V and 9 bases for J; bases not matched to a gene: 9. Germline CDR1 reads SEHNR; CDR2 reads FQNEAQ (reference sequence). CDR3 in DNA: TGTGCCAGCAGGGAACGGGACAGGGGGCATTCTGAGCAGTTCTTC. Its protein product is CASRERDRGHSEQFF.

The CDR3 sequence is CASGLDSSKGQPQHF. The CDR3 DNA reads as TGTGCTAGTGGTTTGGACAGTTCGAAAGGGCAGCCCCAGCATTTT. The V and J genes are TRBV12-5 and TRBJ1-5; D remains ambiguous. The length of the CDR3 is 15 residues. The germline V and J ends were trimmed by 1 base and 7 bases, with 14 bases remaining between them. CDR1 and CDR2 from the germline V gene are LGHNT and FRNRAP.

The chain employs TRBV25-1 and TRBJ1-4; D not resolved. The CDR3 covers 14 residues. Per the germline V gene, CDR1 is MGHDK and CDR2 is SYGVNS. Deletions cut 8 bases from V and 0 bases from J, with 10 bases between. The CDR3 DNA is TGTGCCAGCCGTTCCCGTTCAACTAATGAAAAACTGTTTTTT. Amino acid sequence: CASRSRSTNEKLFF.

The rearrangement links TRBV9 to TRBJ1-2; 8 bases are a match to TRBD1. Germline CDR1 and CDR2: SGDLS and YYNGEE. This CDR3 has 13 residues. V lost 3 bases and J lost 9; bases outside the gene matches: 7. The CDR3, as DNA: TGTGCCAGCAGCGCCGGACAGGGTGGGAGCTACACCTTC. Encoded protein: CASSAGQGGSYTF.

V gene TRBV6-1 combines with J gene TRBJ1-2; no firm D call. The germline V gene has CDR1 MNHNS and CDR2 SASEGT. V lost 4 bases and J lost 4, with 16 bases in between. This CDR3 region has 15 residues. The CDR3 sequence: CASSGRVGISYGYTF. The CDR3 DNA reads as TGTGCCAGCAGTGGGAGGGTGGGGATCTCCTATGGCTACACCTTC.

The rearrangement uses TRBV2 and TRBJ2-1; a weak D match, TRBD1 (6 bases). V shed 7 bases and J shed 4 bases, with 17 bases lying between them. This CDR3 has 15 amino acids. The germline gives CDR1 SNHLY, CDR2 FYNNEI. Here the CDR3 DNA reads TGTGCCAGCAAAGACCAGGGGTTGGCGTACAATGAGCAGTTCTTC. This sequence encodes CASKDQGLAYNEQFF.

The rearrangement joins TRBV7-8 to TRBJ2-5, with D possibly TRBD1 on 5 matching bases. V was clipped by 6 bases and J by 5 bases, with 19 bases between them. There are 15 residues in the CDR3. The V gene's germline CDR1 is SGHVS and CDR2 FQNEAQ. CDR3 bases: TGTGCCAGCAGGCCCGCCTTTGGCAGGGTGGAGACCCAGTACTTC. Translated: CASRPAFGRVETQYF.

V usage is TRBV6-1 and J usage is TRBJ2-3; 9 nucleotides match TRBD2. V lost 3 bases and J lost 3; bases outside the gene matches: 10. The CDR3 extends over 17 amino acids. From germline, CDR1 is MNHNS and CDR2 SASEGT. In DNA, the CDR3 is TGTGCCAGCAGTGATGGGAGGGGACTAGCTCCTACAGATACGCAGTATTTT. This gives the protein CASSDGRGLAPTDTQYF.

V gene TRBV29-1 combines with J gene TRBJ2-5; TRBD1 matches at 11 bases. The CDR3 is 14 residues long. Losses at the gene ends were 7 bases for V and 4 bases for J; bases not matched to a gene: 8. Germline CDR1 reads SQVTM; CDR2 reads ANQGSEA. The CDR3 DNA is TGCAGCGCCCCGGGGGGGACAGGGGGAGAGACCCAGTACTTC. Translation: CSAPGGTGGETQYF.

This clone was counted between two and nine times. The chain couples TRBV4-1 to TRBJ1-2; TRBD1 matches at 11 bases. This CDR3 has 14 residues. The V gene's germline CDR1 is MGHRA and CDR2 YSYEKL. V lost 4 bases and J lost 7; bases outside the gene matches: 5. The CDR3, as DNA: TGCGCCAGCAGCCTGGGACAGGGGGTAGGTGGCTACACCTTC. This sequence encodes CASSLGQGVGGYTF.

The chain employs TRBV4-3 and TRBJ1-4; no clear D. Trimming removed 0 bases at V and 8 bases at J, with 16 bases between. The V gene's germline CDR1 is LGHNA and CDR2 YSLEER. The CDR3 has 16 amino acids. CDR3 bases: TGCGCCAGCAGCCAAGATCGGGCATCGAGGTCCGAAAAACTGTTTTTT. Translation gives CASSQDRASRSEKLFF.

By share of the sample, this clone is medium-sized (0.01 to 0.1%). The J gene is TRBJ2-7, the V gene TRBV5-1; D possibly corresponds to TRBD1 (5 bases). The CDR3 spans 14 residues. Germline values: CDR1 SGHRS, CDR2 YFSETQ. The V gene lost 2 bases and the J gene lost 0 bases, with 9 bases spanning the gap. Here the CDR3 DNA reads TGCGCCAGCAGCTTCCAGGGCTACTCCTACGAGCAGTACTTC. Protein: CASSFQGYSYEQYF.

This clone was detected many times. V is TRBV19 and J is TRBJ2-2; 8 bases are a match to TRBD2. CDR3 length equals 19 residues. Losses at the gene ends were 4 bases for V and 1 base for J; bases not matched to a gene: 14. Per the germline V gene, CDR1 is LNHDA and CDR2 is SQIVND (reference sequence). Here the CDR3 DNA reads TGTGCCAGTAGTACAAAGGGGACTAGAGGCTTCCTGAACACCGGGGAGCTGTTTTTT. Its protein product is CASSTKGTRGFLNTGELFF.